The T cell receptor beta chain under discussion was sequenced for a study of naive and memory T cell subsets. This clonotype is categorized as medium-sized. Its antigen is still unknown. Findings and caveats of the study: More TCRs at tuberculin sites were read as hypersensitivity T cell infiltration.

Blood and skin TCR RNA was reverse transcribed with alpha and beta constant primers. Four PCR rounds used nested alpha and beta constant region primers plus the SP2 primer. Using its own MiXCR run on the UMI-ligation and nested PCR reads, TCRdb lists one record per CDR3 protein. The top ten hold about 6.8% of the sample, which has 18,000 or so distinct CDR3 sequences, nearly 9.5% seen once. This CDR3 spans 14 amino acids. Trimming took off 5 bases at V and 3 bases at J, with 10 bases between the two ends. The V gene's germline CDR1 is SGHAT and CDR2 FQDESV (reference sequence). The sample's treatment: skin biopsy from PPD injection site in Mantoux-positive individual. Cells were not sorted; total RNA input targeted about 1 to 1000 ng. A UMI-containing oligonucleotide was joined by 3' ligation to the TCR cDNA template. Individuals with a positive Mantoux test gave biopsies from PPD-injected skin.

The sequencing here drew on skin, taken from a tuberculin skin test site. This chain uses TRBV11-1 with TRBJ2-2; no clear D. The source of this sequence is an adult in good health. The CDR3 nucleotides are TGTGCCAGCAGCACATCGGAGTACACCGGGGAGCTGTTTTTT. It codes for CASSTSEYTGELFF. Drawing the rest from reference TRBV11-1 and TRBJ2-2, the complete variable domain is EAEVAQSPRYKITEKSQAVAFWCDPISGHATLYWYRQILGQGPELLVQFQDESVVDDSQLPKDRFSAERLKGVDSTLKIQPAELGDSAMYLCASSTSEYTGELFFGEGSRLTVL.